This passage covers 28 T cell receptor beta chains from one sample sequenced in a study of T-cell reconstitution after alpha-beta-depleted transplantation in children. Study-wide results and caveats: Newly produced T cells mostly provided counts and TCRbeta diversity after one year, as hyperexpanded clones declined.

These receptors have no known antigen. Unique molecular identifiers were incorporated during preparation of the TCRbeta library. TCRdb re-derived calls from the PCR reads in MiXCR, one entry per CDR3 protein. The table shows around 270,000 distinct CDR3 sequences, with just over 7.5% occurring only once. This specimen was peripheral blood, taken 360 days after TCRalphabeta/CD19-depleted stem cell transplant. All receptors come from a female patient aged 2-10 years who had a stem cell transplant for Fanconi anemia, so the T cells may come from the graft donor.

The chain carries TRBV28 and TRBJ2-7, with 10 bases identical to TRBD2. Germline loops: CDR1 MDHEN, CDR2 SYDVKM. Unmatched junction bases numbered 4, after V lost 7 bases and J lost 1 base. The CDR3 totals 14 residues. CDR3 DNA: TGTGCCAGCAACCAAGCGGGAGGGTCCTACGAGCAGTACTTC. Residues: CASNQAGGSYEQYF. The full variable domain, its missing parts supplied by reference TRBV28 and TRBJ2-7, is DVKVTQSSRYLVKRTGEKVFLECVQDMDHENMFWYRQDPGLGLRLIYFSYDVKMKEKGDIPEGYSVSREKKERFSLILESASTNQTSMYLCASNQAGGSYEQYFGPGTRLTVT.

The J gene is TRBJ2-3, the V gene TRBV30; D is undetermined. CDR1 and CDR2 from the germline V gene are GTSNPN and SVGIG (reference sequence). Trimming removed 5 bases from V and 14 bases from J, with 17 bases in between. The CDR3 is made up of 11 amino acids. The CDR3 DNA follows: TGTGCCTGGTCGGGCCCTCCCTTCGCGTATTTT. It is translated as CAWSGPPFAYF.

The chain joins TRBV20-1 to TRBJ1-3; D may be TRBD1 (6 bases). Trimming removed 6 bases from V and 2 bases from J, with 11 bases in between. CDR3 length: 13 residues. Germline CDR1 reads DFQATT; CDR2 reads SNEGSKA (reference sequence). The CDR3 loop is CSADYRAGNTIYF. In nucleotides, the CDR3 is TGCAGTGCAGATTACAGGGCTGGAAACACCATATATTTT.

This clonotype was detected ten times or more. In nucleotides, the CDR3 is TGTGCCAGCAGCTACGAAACTAGCGGGGGGCCCCTTTCTGGTGAGCAGTTCTTC. Protein product: CASSYETSGGPLSGEQFF. The chain is built from TRBV25-1 and TRBJ2-1; 12 bases are shared with TRBD2. Germline loops: CDR1 MGHDK, CDR2 SYGVNS. Germline trimming cut 6 bases from V and 9 bases from J; bases unmatched to any gene: 18. The CDR3 runs to 18 residues.

This clonotype has just a few counts. The genes are TRBV4-1 and TRBJ2-1; the D gene is possibly TRBD2 (7 bases). CDR3 length: 15 amino acids. Germline CDR1 and CDR2: MGHRA and YSYEKL. Trimming took 1 base from V and 10 from J, leaving 17 bases between them. The CDR3 coding sequence is TGCGCCAGCAGCCAAGGGGGGGGCCCTCTTTGGGAGCAGTTCTTC. Translation gives CASSQGGGPLWEQFF.

To note about this clonotype: Given a much more abundant clone one base away, this may be a read error. The gene calls are TRBV7-8 and TRBJ1-2; 8 bases fit TRBD1. Germline loops: CDR1 SGHVS, CDR2 FQNEAQ. This CDR3 is 15 amino acids long. The J segment lost 2 bases and the V segment lost 0 bases, leaving 2 bases of the junction unmatched. CDR3 nucleotide sequence: TGTGCCAGCAGCTTAGCGGGACAGGTAAACTATGGCTACACCTTC. It translates to CASSLAGQVNYGYTF.

Many counts were recorded for this clonotype. The chain links TRBV5-1 to TRBJ2-3; D is uncertain. This CDR3 region has 13 residues. Germline V gene sequence: CDR1 SGHRS, CDR2 YFSETQ. The V and J ends lost 1 base and 5 bases respectively, with 8 bases between them. CDR3 in amino acids: CASSLRKVDTQYF. In DNA form, the CDR3 reads TGCGCCAGCAGCTTGAGAAAAGTAGATACGCAGTATTTT.

The chain employs TRBV4-2 and TRBJ2-4, with a possible D match to TRBD2 (5 bases). The CDR3 has 16 amino acids. Trimming left V 1 base short and J 2 bases short, with 12 bases between. Germline V gene data show CDR1 as LGHNA and CDR2 as YNFKEQ. CDR3 in DNA: TGTGCCAGCAGCCAAGTTGGCGGGTCATCCAAAAACATTCAGTACTTC. This gives the protein CASSQVGGSSKNIQYF.

This clonotype has ten or more counts. The chain employs TRBV20-1 and TRBJ1-2, with 8 bases lining up with TRBD1. This CDR3 region has 14 residues. The ends lost 3 bases at V and 4 bases at J; junction bases unmatched: 7. Germline CDR1 and CDR2: DFQATT and SNEGSKA (reference sequence). The CDR3 DNA reads as TGCAGTGCTAGCTCTGGACAGGGAGGCTATGGCTACACCTTC. It encodes CSASSGQGGYGYTF.

This clonotype showed up many times. This chain joins TRBV20-1 and TRBJ2-7, with a possible D match to TRBD1 (6 bases). The V end lost 1 base, the J end lost 5 bases, and 12 bases lay between the germline ends. The CDR3 has 13 residues. Germline V gives CDR1 DFQATT, CDR2 SNEGSKA (reference sequence). The CDR3 reads CSARVDRWHEQYF. The CDR3 coding sequence is TGCAGTGCTAGAGTCGACAGGTGGCACGAGCAGTACTTC.

CDR3 region: CASSRTGTDDSPLHF. The CDR3 DNA follows: TGCGCCAGCAGCCGCACCGGGACAGATGATTCACCCCTCCACTTT. The V call is TRBV4-3, the J call TRBJ1-6; 7 bases map to TRBD1. V shed 4 bases, J shed 8 bases, and the junction held 8 bases outside the gene matches. This CDR3 contains 15 residues. From germline, CDR1 is LGHNA and CDR2 YSLEER.

This clonotype was seen a handful of times. The chain combines TRBV14 with TRBJ1-3; D not certain. V was shortened by 1 base and J by 8 bases, with 12 bases between the two germline ends. CDR3 size: 14 residues. Looked up from germline, CDR1 is SGHDN and CDR2 is FVKESK. This CDR3 is CASSQVWAEDTIYF. The DNA of the CDR3 is TGTGCCAGCAGCCAAGTGTGGGCAGAGGACACCATATATTTT.

The table lists this clonotype with a few counts. The chain couples TRBV18 to TRBJ2-1; 9 bases match TRBD2. This CDR3 spans 15 amino acids. V was pared by 1 base and J by 8 bases, with 6 bases of the junction left unmatched. Germline V lookup: CDR1 KGHSH, CDR2 LQKENI. Here the CDR3 reads CASSPQASGIDEQFF. The CDR3 DNA reads TGTGCCAGCTCACCACAGGCTAGCGGGATCGATGAGCAGTTCTTC.

The sample holds many counts of this clonotype. The gene calls are TRBV10-3 and TRBJ2-3; TRBD2 is a possible D gene (6 bases). Germline CDR1 and CDR2: ENHRY and SYGVKD. Trimming stripped 6 bases from V and 2 bases from J, with 24 bases between. This CDR3 spans 18 amino acids. CDR3 amino acids: CAIRGGTVTAKSTDTQYF. The CDR3, as DNA: TGTGCCATCAGGGGAGGCACAGTGACCGCTAAATCCACAGATACGCAGTATTTT.

This clonotype was observed at least ten times. The chain carries TRBV6-5 and TRBJ1-2; unclear D gene. Germline loops: CDR1 MNHEY, CDR2 SVGAGI. This CDR3 is 14 amino acids long. Trimming stripped 6 bases from V and 2 bases from J, with 13 bases between. The DNA for the CDR3 is TGTGCCAGCAGGCCCGCGAGTGTCAACTATGGCTACACCTTC. Translation: CASRPASVNYGYTF.

J is TRBJ1-1 and V is TRBV12-3 or TRBV12-4; D is undetermined. The V gene lost 7 bases and the J gene lost 1 base, with 10 bases spanning the gap. The CDR3 loop spans 13 amino acids. CDR3 in DNA: TGTGCCAGCACCGTCGACGGGAACACTGAAGCTTTCTTT. It specifies CASTVDGNTEAFF.

This clonotype was seen a handful of times. The V and J genes are TRBV7-6 and TRBJ2-3, with TRBD2 matching 8 bases. This CDR3 contains 15 residues. The germline V gene has CDR1 SGHVS and CDR2 FNYEAQ. V shed 5 bases, J shed 4 bases, and the junction held 8 bases outside the gene matches. The CDR3 loop is CASSLGGGLADTQYF. As DNA, the CDR3 is TGTGCCAGCAGCCTCGGGGGGGGTCTTGCAGATACGCAGTATTTT.

This clonotype has more than one count but fewer than ten. J is TRBJ1-2 and V is TRBV10-3; 9 bases are a match to TRBD1. V was clipped by 8 bases and J by 4 bases; unmatched bases: 5. The germline V gene has CDR1 ENHRY and CDR2 SYGVKD. CDR3 length equals 13 residues. The CDR3 here is CAIGTGLGYGYTF. CDR3 nucleotide sequence: TGTGCCATCGGGACAGGGTTGGGCTATGGCTACACCTTC.

This clonotype has at least ten counts. The V gene is TRBV20-1, the J gene TRBJ2-2; TRBD2 is a possible D gene (6 bases). The V and J ends lost 7 bases and 2 bases respectively, with 14 bases between them. Germline V gene sequence: CDR1 DFQATT, CDR2 SNEGSKA (reference sequence). CDR3 size: 14 residues. The CDR3 DNA sequence: TGCAGTGGTGAGGACGGGAGTAACACCGGGGAGCTGTTTTTT. It yields the protein CSGEDGSNTGELFF.

This chain uses TRBV20-1 with TRBJ1-2; D is uncertain. CDR1 is DFQATT and CDR2 is SNEGSKA in the germline V gene (reference sequence). V dropped 3 bases and J dropped 1 base, with 0 bases sitting between them. The CDR3 sequence is 10 residues long. CDR3 coding DNA: TGCAGTGCTAGTAACTATGGCTACACCTTC. This gives the protein CSASNYGYTF.

This chain joins TRBV28 and TRBJ2-7; D is undetermined. CDR3 length: 14 residues. V gave up 6 bases and J gave up 0 bases, with 12 bases separating them. In germline, CDR1 is MDHEN, CDR2 SYDVKM. In DNA form, the CDR3 reads TGTGCCAGCAGCCAGGTGGACCTCTCCTACGAGCAGTACTTC. It specifies CASSQVDLSYEQYF.

This clonotype was recorded at least ten times. The chain uses TRBV20-1 and TRBJ2-7, with TRBD1 as a possible D gene (5 bases). The CDR3 has 10 amino acids. Germline assignment: CDR1 DFQATT and CDR2 SNEGSKA (reference sequence). With 6 bases removed from V and 7 bases from J, the gap between germline ends came to 10 bases. CDR3 region: CSATRTEQYF. For the CDR3, the DNA is TGCAGTGCGACCCGGACAGAGCAGTACTTC.

The table lists this clonotype with a few counts. This chain connects TRBV9 to TRBJ2-1; D unresolved. The germline V and J ends were trimmed by 3 bases and 3 bases, with 4 bases remaining between them. Germline-derived CDR1 and CDR2 are SGDLS and YYNGEE. The length of the CDR3 is 12 residues. The CDR3 loop reads CASSAHYNEQFF. The CDR3 bases are TGTGCCAGCAGCGCCCACTACAATGAGCAGTTCTTC.

The chain is built from TRBV7-9 and TRBJ2-7; no clear D. V dropped 1 base and J dropped 2 bases, with 12 bases sitting between them. Per germline, CDR1 SEHNR and CDR2 FQNEAQ (reference sequence). The CDR3 extends over 15 amino acids. The CDR3 reads CASSLGQELPYEQYV. The DNA of the CDR3 is TGTGCCAGCAGCTTAGGGCAGGAGCTTCCCTACGAGCAGTACGTC.

This clonotype was seen at least ten times. This chain joins TRBV6-5 and TRBJ2-1; D unresolved. The CDR3 extends over 12 amino acids. V lost 6 bases, J lost 6 bases, and 9 bases lay in between. Germline lookup yields CDR1 MNHEY and CDR2 SVGAGI. CDR3 protein: CASSPRPNEQFF. CDR3 nucleotide sequence: TGTGCCAGCAGCCCACGCCCCAATGAGCAGTTCTTC.

This chain's CDR3 is CASSVAPSGRATEAFF. The CDR3 nucleotides are TGTGCCAGCAGCGTAGCCCCCTCCGGCAGGGCGACTGAAGCTTTCTTT. The chain joins TRBV9 to TRBJ1-1, with TRBD1 as a possible D gene (5 bases). The CDR3 is made up of 16 amino acids. Trimming pared 0 bases from V and 5 bases from J, leaving 17 bases between. CDR1 and CDR2 from the germline V gene are SGDLS and YYNGEE.

This clonotype occurred many times. The chain combines TRBV5-1 with TRBJ1-1; possible D gene TRBD1, 6 bases. The CDR3 has 15 amino acids. Germline lookup yields CDR1 SGHRS and CDR2 YFSETQ. The ends were cut back, 4 bases at V and 1 base at J, with 14 bases in the middle. The CDR3 bases are TGCGCCAGCAGCCTGACAGGATCTCAGAACACTGAAGCTTTCTTT. Translating gives CASSLTGSQNTEAFF.

This chain connects TRBV15 to TRBJ2-5; D is undetermined. Germline V gives CDR1 LNHNV, CDR2 YYDKDF (reference sequence). The ends were cut back, 1 base at V and 2 bases at J, with 5 bases in the middle. The CDR3 runs to 13 residues. The CDR3 is CATSRGRQETQYF. The DNA for the CDR3 is TGTGCCACCAGCAGAGGCCGTCAAGAGACCCAGTACTTC.